The subject of this entry is one T cell receptor beta chain. The sample contains more than one DNA sequence encoding this CDR3. Per the germline V gene, CDR1 is LGHNA and CDR2 is YSLEER. The CDR3 runs 17 residues. The V segment lost 0 bases and the J segment 4 bases; nucleotides outside the gene matches: 6. This sample stems from a study of cytomegalovirus exposure and HLA in healthy donors. Across the study: Around 85 million unique TCRs from HLA-typed donors were held in an early data release.

The study ran its PCR with 60 Vbeta and 13 Jbeta primers. Authors' methods: A later analysis tallied about 80 million unique TCR beta chains, 9 million to 12 million of them shared. Sequencing used immunoSEQ multiplex PCR; TCRdb keeps in-frame clones, though not all of them. That table supplies the V and J calls and clone size; D and trimming were determined from the DNA. The sample gives 150,000 or so clones, roughly 80% of which show up once; 2.5% to 4% is in the top ten. The gene calls are TRBV4-3 and TRBJ2-1; TRBD2 agrees at 10 bases. Specimen: PBMCs. This receptor was obtained from a man aged 35-49 years in good health and CMV-seronegative. The CDR3 DNA sequence: TGCGCCAGCAGCCAAGATCGGAGCGGGGGGGCTTACAATGAGCAGTTCTTC. This gives the protein CASSQDRSGGAYNEQFF.